Each of the 14 T cell receptor beta chains below was sequenced from the same sample in a study of blood T cell repertoires in COVID-19. The table came from immunoSEQ multiplex PCR; TCRdb's copy has only in-frame clones and leaves some out. This sample has some 320,000 clones, with approximately 88% found just once. The sequencing input was peripheral blood. These receptors all come from a woman in her 30s who had recovered from COVID-19.

This sequence joins TRBV24-1 and TRBJ2-6; the D gene is possibly TRBD1 (6 bases). This CDR3 contains 16 residues. Trimming removed 4 bases at V and 2 bases at J, with 11 bases between. From germline, CDR1 is KGHDR and CDR2 SFDVKD. CDR3 bases: TGTGCCACCAGTGACCCTAAGGGGGCTGGGGCCAACGTCCTGACTTTC. Its translation is CATSDPKGAGANVLTF.

J is TRBJ2-7 and V is TRBV7-2, with no clear D. This CDR3 is 13 amino acids long. Germline CDR1 and CDR2: SGHTA and FQGNSA. V was clipped by 4 bases and J by 2 bases, with 9 bases between them. In DNA, the CDR3 is TGTGCCAGCAGCTCGACAAGCACCTACGAGCAGTACTTC. This codes for CASSSTSTYEQYF.

This clone turned up a few times. This chain uses TRBV6-4 with TRBJ1-5; D gene unclear. Germline V CDR1 and CDR2: MRHNA, SNTAGT. Deletions cut 0 bases from V and 0 bases from J, with 12 bases between. The CDR3 runs 17 residues. CDR3 sequence (DNA): TGTGCCAGCAGTGACTCTGAGGGAGACGTTAGCAATCAGCCCCAGCATTTT. Translation gives CASSDSEGDVSNQPQHF.

The chain carries TRBV13 and TRBJ2-2; 8 bases fit TRBD1. This CDR3 is 15 amino acids long. Trimming removed 0 bases from V and 6 bases from J; junction bases left unmatched: 3. The germline V gene encodes CDR1 PRHDT and CDR2 FYEKMQ (reference sequence). The CDR3 sequence is CASSLGTGASGELFF. For the CDR3, the DNA is TGTGCCAGCAGCTTAGGGACAGGGGCGTCCGGGGAGCTGTTTTTT.

V is TRBV7-2 and J is TRBJ1-1; 8 bases fit TRBD1. The CDR3 contains 15 residues. Germline values: CDR1 SGHTA, CDR2 FQGNSA. Unmatched junction bases numbered 8, after V lost 5 bases and J lost 3 bases. The CDR3 sequence: CASSQQGVEYTEAFF. The CDR3 DNA sequence: TGTGCCAGCAGCCAACAGGGGGTGGAGTACACTGAAGCTTTCTTT.

The chain links TRBV6-5 to TRBJ2-3; a possible D gene is TRBD1 (6 bases). The germline CDR1 and CDR2 sequences are MNHEY and SVGAGI. The CDR3 is 14 residues long. V lost 2 bases and J lost 0, with 6 bases in between. The DNA of the CDR3 is TGTGCCAGCAGTTACCAGGGGAGCACAGATACGCAGTATTTT. The encoded protein is CASSYQGSTDTQYF.

The V and J genes are TRBV6-1 and TRBJ2-1, with a possible D match to TRBD2 (6 bases). The V and J ends lost 6 bases and 0 bases respectively, with 9 bases between them. Germline-derived CDR1 and CDR2 are MNHNS and SASEGT. The CDR3 runs to 14 residues. The CDR3 reads CASSLGGSYNEQFF. The CDR3 DNA reads TGTGCCAGCAGCCTCGGGGGCTCCTACAATGAGCAGTTCTTC.

The count of this clone is one. The rearrangement uses TRBV24-1 and TRBJ2-3, with 9 bases aligning to TRBD2. The CDR3 sequence is 17 residues long. The germline gives CDR1 KGHDR, CDR2 SFDVKD. The V segment lost 4 bases and the J segment 1 base; nucleotides outside the gene matches: 8. CDR3 sequence: CATSDVRLAVGTDTQYF. Written as DNA, the CDR3 is TGTGCCACCAGTGACGTACGACTAGCGGTGGGCACAGATACGCAGTATTTT.

The rearrangement links TRBV20-1 to TRBJ2-1; no firm D call. The CDR3 contains 10 residues. The V gene's germline CDR1 is DFQATT and CDR2 SNEGSKA (reference sequence). V dropped 7 bases and J dropped 7 bases, with 8 bases sitting between them. CDR3 sequence: CSVVGNEQFF. CDR3 DNA: TGCAGTGTGGTCGGGAATGAGCAGTTCTTC.

The CDR3 is CASSQEGNVGGLADYNEQFF. The CDR3, as DNA: TGCGCCAGCAGCCAAGAGGGAAATGTAGGGGGACTAGCGGACTACAATGAGCAGTTCTTC. V usage is TRBV4-1 and J usage is TRBJ2-1, with 11 positions matching TRBD2. CDR3 length: 20 amino acids. Trimming took 0 bases from V and 3 from J; bases not matched to a gene: 13. Germline CDR1 is MGHRA and CDR2 is YSYEKL.

This clone showed up just once. Other DNA sequences within the sample encode an identical CDR3. The CDR3 nucleotides read TGTGCCAGCAGTCCCGACAGCAATGAGCAGTTCTTC. Amino acid sequence: CASSPDSNEQFF. The V and J genes are TRBV2 and TRBJ2-1, with D perhaps TRBD1 (5 bases). Between the trimmed V and J ends, which lost 5 bases and 6 bases, there was a span of 8 bases. The CDR3 is 12 residues long. Germline V gene sequence: CDR1 SNHLY, CDR2 FYNNEI.

The chain combines TRBV5-1 with TRBJ2-3, with 8 positions matching TRBD2. Trimming at V came to 4 bases and at J to 4 bases, leaving 8 bases not matched to a gene. This CDR3 is 15 amino acids long. CDR1 and CDR2 (germline): SGHRS, YFSETQ. CDR3: CASSPRPGLADTQYF. The CDR3 nucleotides read TGCGCCAGCAGCCCCCGCCCGGGACTAGCAGATACGCAGTATTTT.

Only one count was recorded for this clone. The chain employs TRBV7-2 and TRBJ1-1, with 8 bases that match TRBD1. Losses at the gene ends were 5 bases for V and 1 base for J; bases not matched to a gene: 6. The V gene's germline CDR1 is SGHTA and CDR2 FQGNSA. The CDR3 is 15 amino acids. Here the CDR3 reads CASSVYGTGNTEAFF. CDR3 nucleotide sequence: TGTGCCAGCAGCGTCTACGGGACAGGGAACACTGAAGCTTTCTTT.

This clone was seen only once. The rearrangement links TRBV21-1 to TRBJ1-5. TRBV21-1 is labeled a pseudogene. There are 14 residues in the CDR3. CDR3 sequence (DNA): TGTGCCAGCAGCAAAGTCCGGTACCGTCAGCCCCAGCATTTT. Translated, it gives CASSKVRYRQPQHF.